The sequence of this T cell receptor (beta chain) was determined in a study of shared clonotypes between healthy human individuals. Notes on the study in general: It was observed that roughly 5.4% of naive CD4 clonotypes were shared across a handful of donors.

Trimming removed 0 bases from V and 3 bases from J, with 8 bases in between. Germline CDR1 is MNHEY and CDR2 is SVGAGI. CDR3 length: 14 residues. Only in-frame clones appear in the TCRdb table, and some are missing; sequencing was by immunoSEQ multiplex PCR. The sample consists of over 850,000 clones, 75% to 85% of them appearing once. The sample holds one count of this clone. Its antigen is not known. It may be a read error: a sequence one base away is much more abundant. The receptor's source is a man aged 18 to 30 in good health. Some clones in this sample may be carry-over from other donors' samples. Sequencing was performed on memory CD4+ T cells from PBMCs. Subset in this sample: CD45RA-negative fraction. The chain links TRBV6-5 to TRBJ2-5; the D gene is possibly TRBD1 (6 bases). The CDR3 region has the DNA TGTGCCAGCAGTTACTCGTACAGGGAAGAGACCCAGTACTTC. Amino acids: CASSYSYREETQYF.